Presented here are 27 T cell receptor beta chains from one specimen sequenced in a study of radiation and T cells in renal cell carcinoma. Time point noted: baseline pretreatment blood. Specified treatment: 15 Gy SBRT to primary tumor, nephrectomy 4 weeks later. Generated by immunoSEQ multiplex PCR, the TCRdb table keeps only in-frame clones and is missing some. This sample has roughly 100,000 clones, with roughly four fifths found just once. The sample in question was blood, obtained from a patient whose treatment included radiotherapy and nephrectomy. These TCRs come from a man aged 55 to 69 with renal cell carcinoma.

The chain links TRBV7-2 to TRBJ2-7, with D uncertain. Trimming pared 5 bases from V and 0 bases from J, leaving 17 bases between. This CDR3 has 16 residues. Per the germline V gene, CDR1 is SGHTA and CDR2 is FQGNSA. CDR3 region: CASSPRARRNSYEQYF. The CDR3 region has the DNA TGTGCCAGCAGCCCTCGGGCTAGGCGTAACTCCTACGAGCAGTACTTC. Full variable domain (missing parts from reference TRBV7-2 and TRBJ2-7): GAGVSQSPSNKVTEKGKDVELRCDPISGHTALYWYRQSLGQGLEFLIYFQGNSAPDKSGLPSDRFSAERTGGSVSTLTIQRTQQEDSAVYLCASSPRARRNSYEQYFGPGTRLTVT.

The CDR3 spells CASSLITSGLGGETQYF. In nucleotides, the CDR3 is TGTGCCAGCAGCTTAATAACTTCGGGCCTCGGGGGGGAGACCCAGTACTTC. V and J are TRBV7-8 and TRBJ2-5; 7 bases agree with TRBD2. Germline assignment: CDR1 SGHVS and CDR2 FQNEAQ. The CDR3 totals 17 residues. V was pared by 2 bases and J by 5 bases, with 14 bases of the junction left unmatched.

The chain links TRBV28 to TRBJ2-7, with D unresolved. The CDR3 loop spans 15 amino acids. Trimming removed 5 bases from V and 2 bases from J, with 16 bases in between. Germline lookup yields CDR1 MDHEN and CDR2 SYDVKM. CDR3 loop: CASSTLAASPYEQYF. Here the CDR3 DNA reads TGTGCCAGCAGTACCTTGGCCGCGTCGCCCTACGAGCAGTACTTC.

The V gene is TRBV28, the J gene TRBJ1-5; 8 bases are a match to TRBD1. V shed 6 bases and J 0 bases; nucleotides not matched to a gene: 4. The CDR3 has 15 amino acids. CDR1 and CDR2 (germline): MDHEN, SYDVKM. The CDR3 DNA reads TGTGCCAGCAGAAGGACAGGGTATAGCAATCAGCCCCAGCATTTT. This encodes CASRRTGYSNQPQHF. Filled out from reference TRBV28 and TRBJ1-5, the complete variable domain reads DVKVTQSSRYLVKRTGEKVFLECVQDMDHENMFWYRQDPGLGLRLIYFSYDVKMKEKGDIPEGYSVSREKKERFSLILESASTNQTSMYLCASRRTGYSNQPQHFGDGTRLSIL.

The rearrangement links TRBV29-1 to TRBJ2-7, with 7 positions matching TRBD2. Germline V gene sequence: CDR1 SQVTM, CDR2 ANQGSEA. There are 16 residues in the CDR3. The V and J ends lost 3 bases and 6 bases, in that order; junction bases with no gene match: 17. CDR3 protein: CSVESSGTPRTGEQYF. The CDR3, as DNA: TGCAGCGTTGAGTCTAGCGGAACCCCCCGAACGGGCGAGCAGTACTTC.

The chain uses TRBV5-1 and TRBJ1-4, with TRBD1 identical over 11 bases. CDR1 and CDR2 from the germline V gene are SGHRS and YFSETQ. This CDR3 spans 19 amino acids. Unmatched junction bases numbered 10, after V lost 0 bases and J lost 3 bases. In DNA form, the CDR3 reads TGCGCCAGCAGCTTGGGCCGACCGGGACAGGGGGTTCCTAATGAAAAACTGTTTTTT. Translating it yields CASSLGRPGQGVPNEKLFF.

The rearrangement uses TRBV28 and TRBJ1-3; D gene uncertain. This CDR3 is 14 amino acids long. Trimming left V 7 bases short and J 0 bases short, with 10 bases between. The germline V gene has CDR1 MDHEN and CDR2 SYDVKM. This CDR3 is CASIERSSGNTIYF. In nucleotides, the CDR3 is TGTGCCAGCATTGAGCGTAGCTCTGGAAACACCATATATTTT.

The chain joins TRBV28 to TRBJ1-4; 8 nucleotides match TRBD1. Germline CDR1 is MDHEN and CDR2 is SYDVKM. With V trimmed by 2 bases and J by 7 bases, 3 bases remained unmatched. The CDR3 runs to 14 residues. The CDR3 sequence: CASSLRQGAEKLFF. The CDR3, as DNA: TGTGCCAGCAGTTTAAGGCAGGGGGCTGAAAAACTGTTTTTT.

The V and J genes are TRBV7-9 and TRBJ2-5, with a possible D match to TRBD1 (6 bases). V lost 5 bases and J 4 bases, leaving 20 bases between the germline ends. From germline, CDR1 is SEHNR and CDR2 FQNEAQ (reference sequence). CDR3 length: 16 residues. The CDR3 is CASSPFLGGSGETQYF. DNA of the CDR3: TGTGCCAGCAGCCCATTCCTAGGGGGTAGTGGAGAGACCCAGTACTTC.

This chain joins TRBV4-1 and TRBJ1-4; a weak D match, TRBD1 (5 bases). The CDR3 is made up of 16 amino acids. V dropped 6 bases and J dropped 5 bases, with 19 bases sitting between them. From germline, CDR1 is MGHRA and CDR2 YSYEKL. The DNA of the CDR3 is TGCGCCAGCAGTTCCGTAGGCAGGGTGAGAAATGAAAAACTGTTTTTT. Its translation: CASSSVGRVRNEKLFF.

The rearrangement joins TRBV5-1 to TRBJ2-3; D is unresolved. Per germline, CDR1 SGHRS and CDR2 YFSETQ. CDR3 length: 15 amino acids. Trimming shortened V by 1 base and J by 3 bases, and 12 bases separated the two germline ends. The CDR3: CASSLMASKTDTQYF. CDR3 nucleotides: TGCGCCAGCAGCTTGATGGCCTCTAAGACAGATACGCAGTATTTT.

This chain links TRBV5-1 with TRBJ2-7; D gene uncertain. This CDR3 is 13 amino acids long. Trimming stripped 0 bases from V and 4 bases from J, with 8 bases between. CDR1 and CDR2 from the germline V gene are SGHRS and YFSETQ. The CDR3 sequence: CASSLDFGYEQYF. The CDR3 coding sequence is TGCGCCAGCAGCTTGGATTTCGGGTACGAGCAGTACTTC.

The CDR3 region is CASSLLPQGGEQYF. The CDR3 coding sequence is TGTGCCAGCAGCTTATTGCCCCAGGGAGGCGAGCAGTACTTC. The V gene is TRBV7-8, the J gene TRBJ2-7, with D possibly matching TRBD2 (6 bases). CDR1 SGHVS and CDR2 FQNEAQ come from the germline V gene. CDR3 length equals 14 residues. Trimming cost V 2 bases and J 6 bases, with 14 bases left between them.

This clone was observed once. The rearrangement links TRBV6-5 to TRBJ1-3, with D uncertain. The CDR3 runs to 14 residues. In germline, CDR1 is MNHEY, CDR2 SVGAGI. The V and J ends lost 0 bases and 0 bases respectively, with 3 bases between them. The CDR3 protein is CASSYSGSGNTIYF. The CDR3 nucleotides read TGTGCCAGCAGTTACTCTGGCTCTGGAAACACCATATATTTT.

The chain is built from TRBV4-3 and TRBJ2-3, with a tentative D call TRBD2 (6 bases). V was shortened by 0 bases and J by 3 bases, with 16 bases between the two germline ends. Germline-derived CDR1 and CDR2 are LGHNA and YSLEER. The CDR3 consists of 17 residues. DNA for the CDR3: TGCGCCAGCAGCCAAGATACTGCGGCGGGAAGTACAGATACGCAGTATTTT. Amino acids: CASSQDTAAGSTDTQYF.

The chain couples TRBV2 to TRBJ2-2; a weak D match, TRBD1 (5 bases). V lost 6 bases and J lost 5, with 7 bases in between. Germline V gene lookup returns CDR1 SNHLY and CDR2 FYNNEI. The CDR3 length is 12 residues. DNA of the CDR3: TGTGCCAGCAGGGGGCTAACCGGGGAGCTGTTTTTT. The encoded protein is CASRGLTGELFF. The entire variable domain, with the rest obtained from reference TRBV2 and TRBJ2-2, is as follows: EPEVTQTPSHQVTQMGQEVILRCVPISNHLYFYWYRQILGQKVEFLVSFYNNEISEKSEIFDDQFSVERPDGSNFTLKIRSTKLEDSAMYFCASRGLTGELFFGEGSRLTVL.

The chain couples TRBV6-1 to TRBJ2-5; 7 nucleotides agree with TRBD1. The CDR3 totals 12 residues. V was pared by 8 bases and J by 5 bases, with 5 bases of the junction left unmatched. Germline loops: CDR1 MNHNS, CDR2 SASEGT. The CDR3 sequence is CASDRVGETQYF. The CDR3 DNA reads TGTGCCAGCGACAGGGTTGGGGAGACCCAGTACTTC.

This chain links TRBV19 with TRBJ2-7, with D possibly called TRBD1 or TRBD2 (5 bases each). CDR1 is LNHDA and CDR2 is SQIVND in the germline V gene (reference sequence). V dropped 6 bases and J dropped 0 bases, with 15 bases sitting between them. The CDR3 sequence is 15 residues long. CDR3 sequence reads: CASSSRDGLSYEQYF. As DNA, the CDR3 is TGTGCCAGTAGCTCTCGGGACGGCCTCTCCTACGAGCAGTACTTC. The entire variable domain, with the rest obtained from reference TRBV19 and TRBJ2-7, is as follows: DGGITQSPKYLFRKEGQNVTLSCEQNLNHDAMYWYRQDPGQGLRLIYYSQIVNDFQKGDIAEGYSVSREKKESFPLTVTSAQKNPTAFYLCASSSRDGLSYEQYFGPGTRLTVT.

The genes are TRBV7-9 and TRBJ1-5; a possible D gene is TRBD1 (5 bases). The germline CDR1 and CDR2 sequences are SEHNR and FQNEAQ (reference sequence). The V end lost 1 base, the J end lost 4 bases, and 11 bases lay between the germline ends. The CDR3 is made up of 15 amino acids. This CDR3 reads CASSLGRGINQPQHF. In DNA, the CDR3 is TGTGCCAGCAGCTTAGGACGGGGCATTAATCAGCCCCAGCATTTT.

The V call is TRBV10-3, the J call TRBJ2-1; 11 bases agree with TRBD2. Trimming removed 2 bases from V and 0 bases from J; junction bases left unmatched: 6. Germline CDR1 ENHRY, CDR2 SYGVKD. This CDR3 has 18 amino acids. As DNA, the CDR3 is TGTGCCATCAGTGAGGACACTAGCGGGAGCCTCTCCTACAATGAGCAGTTCTTC. It encodes CAISEDTSGSLSYNEQFF.

This chain links TRBV11-2 with TRBJ1-4; D is possibly TRBD1 (5 bases). Trimming cost V 1 base and J 7 bases, with 10 bases left between them. There are 14 residues in the CDR3. Germline loops: CDR1 SGHAT, CDR2 FQNNGV. In nucleotides, the CDR3 is TGTGCCAGCAGCTTAGGGGGGGTTGGTGAAAAACTGTTTTTT. This translates into CASSLGGVGEKLFF.

J is TRBJ2-1 and V is TRBV5-5; D possibly corresponds to TRBD2 (6 bases). Germline V gene data show CDR1 as SGHKS and CDR2 as YYEKEE (reference sequence). V shed 3 bases and J shed 4 bases, with 11 bases lying between them. The length of the CDR3 is 14 residues. DNA for the CDR3: TGTGCCAGCAGCTCCGAGCGGGTATACAATGAGCAGTTCTTC. As protein: CASSSERVYNEQFF.

V usage is TRBV6-6 and J usage is TRBJ2-2, with D possibly matching TRBD2 (5 bases). Trimming left V 2 bases short and J 7 bases short, with 11 bases between. Per germline, CDR1 MNHNY and CDR2 SVGAGI (reference sequence). CDR3 length: 14 residues. CDR3 protein: CASSYRTEVGELFF. The CDR3 nucleotides are TGTGCCAGCAGTTACAGGACTGAGGTCGGGGAGCTGTTTTTT.

The chain uses TRBV29-1 and TRBJ2-3; TRBD2 aligns across 9 bases. CDR3 length: 13 residues. V lost 8 bases, J lost 1 base, and 4 bases stayed unmatched. In germline, CDR1 is SQVTM, CDR2 ANQGSEA. The CDR3: CSTRLAGTDTQYF. As DNA, the CDR3 is TGCAGCACCCGACTAGCGGGCACAGATACGCAGTATTTT.

The chain uses TRBV29-1 and TRBJ1-2; TRBD1 might be the D (6 bases). CDR3 length equals 11 residues. In germline, CDR1 is SQVTM, CDR2 ANQGSEA. V was clipped by 5 bases and J by 8 bases, with 12 bases between them. The CDR3 nucleotides read TGCAGCGTTCAGAGGGGGGAAGGCTACACCTTC. As protein: CSVQRGEGYTF.

This chain links TRBV18 with TRBJ1-2; perhaps TRBD1 as D (6 bases). The CDR3 spans 12 residues. The V gene lost 4 bases and the J gene lost 12 bases, with 15 bases spanning the gap. Looked up from germline, CDR1 is KGHSH and CDR2 is LQKENI. CDR3 sequence: CASSLIPGDDTF. The CDR3 bases are TGTGCCAGCTCACTTATCCCAGGGGACGACACCTTC.

The rearrangement uses TRBV6-1 and TRBJ2-7, with D perhaps TRBD1 or TRBD2 (5 bases each). The CDR3 totals 14 residues. Germline V gene lookup returns CDR1 MNHNS and CDR2 SASEGT. The V end was cut by 2 bases, the J end by 1 base, with 9 bases between. CDR3 sequence (DNA): TGTGCCAGCAGTGAATTGGGGGTATCCTACGAGCAGTACTTC. Protein: CASSELGVSYEQYF.